The clone carrying this T cell receptor (beta chain) was recorded at least ten times. The data derive from a study of tumor-infiltrating lymphocytes in glioblastoma multiforme. V was trimmed by 3 bases and J by 3 bases, leaving 9 bases between them. CDR3 length: 15 amino acids. Germline CDR1 SGHAT, CDR2 FQDESV (reference sequence). TCRB libraries came from RNA via three nested multiplex PCR rounds. Unique molecular identifiers were not described for the libraries. TCRdb re-analysed the multiplex PCR reads in MiXCR, keeping a single row per CDR3 protein. This table has about 32,000 distinct CDR3 sequences, approximately 60% appearing once.

V gene TRBV11-1 combines with J gene TRBJ2-6; no clear D. The receptor's source is a male donor with glioblastoma. The sequencing input was brain tumor tissue. CDR3 sequence reads: CASSFVTFGANVLTF. In DNA form, the CDR3 reads TGTGCCAGCAGCTTTGTAACGTTTGGGGCCAACGTCCTGACTTTC.